Included here is one T cell receptor beta chain sequence, with context. Per germline, CDR1 SGHRS and CDR2 YFSETQ. The CDR3 sequence is 18 residues long. Unmatched junction bases numbered 12, after V lost 0 bases and J lost 3 bases. The data belong to a study of CD8 T cells in Susac syndrome. Study summary: Among sequenced Susac syndrome patients, about six had active disease and 8 or 9 were in remission.

Reverse transcription used roughly 0.5 to 1 ug RNA and random hexamers. Multiplex PCR with immunoSEQ amplified the TCR beta CDR3 across 54 Vbeta and 13 Jbeta. TCRdb recomputed calls from the immunoSEQ multiplex PCR reads with MiXCR, one row per CDR3 protein. Here the sample spans approximately 190,000 distinct CDR3 sequences, approximately 96% being singletons. The gene calls are TRBV5-1 and TRBJ2-1, with 7 positions matching TRBD1. The receptor was isolated from a human donor with Susac syndrome. Sequenced sample: CD4+ T cells from PBMCs. CDR3 protein: CASSLEVVGTEVYNEQFF. CDR3 in DNA: TGCGCCAGCAGCTTGGAAGTAGTGGGGACAGAGGTCTACAATGAGCAGTTCTTC. The full variable domain, rest sourced from reference TRBV5-1 and TRBJ2-1, is KAGVTQTPRYLIKTRGQQVTLSCSPISGHRSVSWYQQTPGQGLQFLFEYFSETQRNKGNFPGRFSGRQFSNSRSEMNVSTLELGDSALYLCASSLEVVGTEVYNEQFFGPGTRLTVL.